This TCR beta chain stems from a study of vaccination effects on CD4 cells after COVID-19. The CDR3 extends over 15 amino acids. In germline, CDR1 is SGHAT, CDR2 FQDESV (reference sequence). Trimming removed 2 bases from V and 6 bases from J; junction bases left unmatched: 9. Sequencing followed a ViraFEST assay step that expanded antigen-specific CD4+ T cells with viral peptide pools. A roughly 10-day culture period preceded the isolation of CD4+ T cells. It was two doses of either the BNT162b2 or mRNA-1273 vaccine that participants received. Study-wide results and limits: Vaccine-induced clones in healthy vaccinees cross-reacted with common cold coronaviruses in only 1 of 255 cases.

Sequencing used immunoSEQ multiplex PCR; TCRdb keeps in-frame clones, though not all of them. The data show roughly 46,000 clones, under 85% seen once. In the case of this clone: What it binds is not known.

This TCR derives from a human donor who received a COVID-19 vaccine. This specimen consisted of CD4+ T cells from PBMCs cultured with HCoV-OC43 spike peptides, obtained after COVID-19 vaccination. As for subset: HCoV-OC43 spike overlapping peptide pool stimulation. This rearrangement joins TRBV11-1 to TRBJ2-5, with 7 nucleotides matching TRBD1. CDR3 loop: CASSLSETGTKTQYF. CDR3 DNA sequence: TGTGCCAGCAGCTTAAGCGAGACAGGGACGAAGACCCAGTACTTC.